The rows below give T cell receptor beta chains drawn from one sample of a study of T-cell memory formation after mild COVID-19. TCRdb re-called the 5' RACE reads with MiXCR, one entry per CDR3 protein. The repertoire has about 180,000 distinct CDR3 sequences, under 20% of them found once; the top ten carry roughly 4.3%. Sequencing was done on a sample of PBMCs or a T cell subset sorted from them (not recorded which). The receptors were gathered from a man younger than 30 who had mild COVID-19 (a few samples of this study predate the infection). Cell type and time point are not known. Each CDR3 is given with its conserved first and last residue. The D gene is left open where the match is weak. Not all rows give a size; the values are once, few, many and, for expanded clones, a class.

D	size	V	J	CDR3	DNA
NA	NA	TRBV7-2	TRBJ1-1	CASSLMSRNTEAFF	TGTGCCAGCAGCTTAATGTCAAGGAACACTGAAGCTTTCTTT
NA	NA	TRBV29-1	TRBJ1-6	CSVQGSYNSPLHF	TGCAGCGTTCAGGGATCCTATAATTCACCCCTCCACTTT
TRBD2	few	TRBV7-2	TRBJ2-6	CASSRGRGSGANVLTF	TGTGCCAGCAGCCGCGGGAGGGGCTCTGGGGCCAACGTCCTGACTTTC
TRBD2	few	TRBV2	TRBJ2-3	CASRRGARTDTQYF	TGTGCCAGCAGGCGGGGGGCCCGCACAGATACGCAGTATTTT
TRBD1	NA	TRBV7-2	TRBJ1-6	CASSGQVPPLHF	TGTGCCAGCAGCGGACAGGTACCACCCCTCCACTTT
NA	few	TRBV29-1	TRBJ1-5	CSVGGLGSNQPQHF	TGCAGCGTTGGGGGCCTAGGCAGCAATCAGCCCCAGCATTTT
NA	few	TRBV4-1	TRBJ1-2	CASSHPAEGSYGYTF	TGCGCCAGCAGCCACCCCGCGGAGGGGAGCTATGGCTACACCTTC
NA	few	TRBV19	TRBJ1-5	CASSMGRRNQPQHF	TGTGCCAGTAGTATGGGCAGGAGAAATCAGCCCCAGCATTTT
NA	NA	TRBV19	TRBJ2-3	CASSPFLTDTQYF	TGTGCCAGTAGTCCCTTCTTGACAGATACGCAGTATTTT
TRBD2	few	TRBV20-1	TRBJ2-7	CSARAQTSTYEQYF	TGCAGTGCTAGAGCCCAGACTAGCACCTACGAGCAGTACTTC
NA	NA	TRBV4-3	TRBJ2-2	CASSQEPGWNGELFF	TGCGCCAGCAGCCAAGAACCAGGGTGGAACGGGGAGCTGTTTTTT
TRBD1	many	TRBV7-2	TRBJ2-5	CASSLSRPGGETQYF	TGTGCCAGCAGCTTAAGTCGGCCAGGGGGAGAGACCCAGTACTTC
NA	NA	TRBV6-2/TRBV6-3	TRBJ1-5	CASSSGNRVQPQHF	TGTGCCAGCAGTTCCGGGAATCGGGTCCAGCCCCAGCATTTT
NA	few	TRBV7-9	TRBJ2-1	CASSRNRPEGGLYNEQFF	TGTGCCAGCAGCCGGAACCGCCCGGAGGGGGGGCTTTACAATGAGCAGTTCTTC
TRBD1	NA	TRBV6-4	TRBJ2-2	CASSDGTGRTGELFF	TGTGCCAGCAGCGACGGGACAGGGCGGACCGGGGAGCTGTTTTTT
NA	few	TRBV5-1	TRBJ2-1	CASTMGWGNEQFF	TGCGCCAGCACCATGGGATGGGGCAATGAGCAGTTCTTC
TRBD2	few	TRBV7-2	TRBJ2-5	CASSLDWGSSGGTQYF	TGTGCCAGCAGCTTAGATTGGGGGTCTAGCGGGGGGACCCAGTACTTC
NA	few	TRBV5-1	TRBJ2-2	CASSPHGPHTGELFF	TGCGCCAGCAGCCCGCATGGGCCCCACACCGGGGAGCTGTTTTTT
NA	NA	TRBV9	TRBJ1-4	CASGSNPGTTVKKLFF	TGTGCCAGCGGATCAAACCCCGGGACAACGGTGAAAAAACTGTTTTTT
NA	NA	TRBV28	TRBJ1-5	CASNPTLQPQHF	TGTGCCAGCAACCCGACACTGCAGCCCCAGCATTTT
TRBD1	few	TRBV7-6	TRBJ2-7	CASSLVGTGTYEQYF	TGTGCCAGCAGCTTAGTCGGGACAGGGACCTACGAGCAGTACTTC
NA	NA	TRBV5-1	TRBJ2-1	CASEGIRNEQFF	TGCGCCAGCGAGGGGATACGCAATGAGCAGTTCTTC
NA	few	TRBV10-3	TRBJ2-5	CAIAQDPQETQYF	TGTGCCATCGCTCAGGATCCCCAAGAGACCCAGTACTTC
NA	many	TRBV4-2	TRBJ1-1	CASSQAGQNTEAFF	TGTGCCAGCAGCCAGGCCGGACAGAACACTGAAGCTTTCTTT
TRBD1	few	TRBV6-2/TRBV6-3	TRBJ1-2	CASVDRENGYGYTF	TGTGCCAGCGTGGACAGGGAGAATGGTTATGGCTACACCTTC
NA	few	TRBV6-5	TRBJ1-4	CASSYSKGSRSFF	TGTGCCAGCAGTTACTCGAAAGGTTCCCGGTCGTTTTTT
NA	NA	TRBV7-2	TRBJ2-3	CASSLLRRADTQYF	TGTGCCAGCAGCTTATTGCGACGGGCAGATACGCAGTATTTT
TRBD1	NA	TRBV5-1	TRBJ1-1	CASSQPGQGALGAFF	TGCGCCAGCAGCCAGCCGGGACAGGGGGCGCTGGGAGCTTTCTTT
NA	many	TRBV20-1	TRBJ2-2	CSASNPRGAGELFF	TGCAGTGCTAGTAACCCAAGGGGCGCCGGGGAGCTGTTTTTT
TRBD2	NA	TRBV5-4	TRBJ2-5	CASSLEVTGGRETQYF	TGTGCCAGCAGCTTGGAGGTCACGGGGGGGCGAGAGACCCAGTACTTC
TRBD2	few	TRBV30	TRBJ2-2	CAWSPSLATGELFF	TGTGCCTGGAGTCCCTCACTAGCGACCGGGGAGCTGTTTTTT
NA	few	TRBV9	TRBJ2-1	CASSLLVGTSSYNEQFF	TGTGCCAGCAGCCTCCTTGTGGGTACCAGCTCCTACAATGAGCAGTTCTTC
NA	many	TRBV5-1	TRBJ2-2	CASSLGQNTGELFF	TGCGCCAGCAGCTTGGGACAGAACACCGGGGAGCTGTTTTTT
NA	NA	TRBV28	TRBJ2-7	CATSLAAYEQYF	TGTGCCACCTCCCTCGCGGCCTACGAGCAGTACTTC
TRBD2	few	TRBV9	TRBJ2-3	CASSTRSWIAGGLDTQYF	TGTGCCAGCAGCACCCGTAGCTGGATAGCGGGGGGGCTTGATACGCAGTATTTT
TRBD2	few	TRBV6-5	TRBJ2-5	CAEWGGLEVGGKETQYF	TGTGCCGAATGGGGTGGACTAGAAGTCGGCGGTAAAGAGACCCAGTACTTC
NA	NA	TRBV20-1	TRBJ2-7	CSAVPPGAAYEQYF	TGCAGTGCTGTTCCCCCAGGGGCGGCCTACGAGCAGTACTTC
NA	NA	TRBV5-1	TRBJ1-1	CASSLQPRGLGGAVSEAFF	TGCGCCAGCAGCTTACAGCCGCGGGGGCTGGGGGGCGCCGTATCTGAAGCTTTCTTT
NA	NA	TRBV6-6	TRBJ2-1	CASSYSATGTGSYNEQFF	TGTGCCAGCAGTTACTCGGCCACCGGGACTGGCTCCTACAATGAGCAGTTCTTC
NA	NA	TRBV18	TRBJ1-5	CASSPTWGGDQPQHF	TGTGCCAGCTCACCAACCTGGGGAGGGGATCAGCCCCAGCATTTT
NA	NA	TRBV28	TRBJ1-1	CASSSPSTEAFF	TGTGCCAGCAGTTCCCCGTCCACTGAAGCTTTCTTT
TRBD2	NA	TRBV3-1	TRBJ2-3	CASSQVPPSGGMADTQYF	TGTGCCAGCAGCCAAGTACCCCCCAGCGGGGGAATGGCAGATACGCAGTATTTT
NA	NA	TRBV6-6	TRBJ1-5	CASSTMVQPQHF	TGTGCCAGCAGTACGATGGTACAGCCCCAGCATTTT
TRBD2	NA	TRBV11-2	TRBJ2-5	CASSLGGDQYF	TGTGCCAGCAGCCTCGGGGGGGACCAGTACTTC
TRBD2	few	TRBV24-1	TRBJ2-5	CATSDGGTSGGWETQYF	TGTGCCACCAGTGATGGGGGGACTAGCGGGGGATGGGAGACCCAGTACTTC
TRBD1	few	TRBV19	TRBJ1-5	CASDRGSGRGNQPQHF	TGTGCCAGTGACAGGGGCTCCGGACGGGGCAATCAGCCCCAGCATTTT
NA	NA	TRBV5-1	TRBJ2-3	CASSLNGWTSTDTQYF	TGCGCCAGCAGCTTGAATGGGTGGACAAGCACAGATACGCAGTATTTT
NA	few	TRBV7-3	TRBJ1-6	CASSLRGLGSPLHF	TGTGCCAGCAGCTTACGGGGGTTGGGTTCACCCCTCCACTTT
NA	many	TRBV7-9	TRBJ1-1	CASSFRGGTEAFF	TGTGCCAGCAGCTTCCGGGGAGGAACTGAAGCTTTCTTT
NA	many	TRBV9	TRBJ2-1	CASSVGGARQGDEQFF	TGTGCCAGCAGCGTAGGGGGAGCCCGACAAGGGGATGAGCAGTTCTTC
TRBD1	few	TRBV7-2	TRBJ1-4	CASSVDRGRGKLFF	TGTGCCAGCAGCGTCGACAGGGGGCGCGGAAAACTGTTTTTT
NA	NA	TRBV7-2	TRBJ1-2	CASTLFSDGGYTF	TGTGCCAGCACTCTTTTCTCTGATGGGGGCTACACCTTC
TRBD1	many	TRBV7-2	TRBJ1-3	CASGRTGTGPNTIYF	TGTGCCAGCGGCCGTACCGGGACAGGGCCCAACACCATATATTTT
NA	few	TRBV7-9	TRBJ2-7	CASSPQDESSYEQYF	TGTGCCAGCAGCCCGCAGGACGAAAGCTCCTACGAGCAGTACTTC